The next 21 T cell receptor beta chains were all read from a single sample in a study. MiXCR, applied by TCRdb to the RT-PCR reads, yields one record per CDR3 protein. Counted here are more than 600,000 distinct CDR3 sequences, 14% occurring once; the ten biggest clones make up 3.6%. Sequenced material: memory CD4+ T cells from blood. The receptor set was obtained from a female donor in good health, serving as a healthy control.

CDR3 coding DNA: TGTGCCAGCAGCACCCGCTCCGGGACACCAAATTCACCCCTCCACTTT. This encodes CASSTRSGTPNSPLHF. The gene calls are TRBV4-2 and TRBJ1-6, with a weak D call TRBD1 (6 bases). Trimming took off 5 bases at V and 7 bases at J, with 18 bases between the two ends. From germline, CDR1 is LGHNA and CDR2 YNFKEQ. The CDR3 covers 16 residues.

This clonotype occurred many times. The CDR3 DNA is TGTGCCAGCAGCTCCGTCCCGGGTCGGGGCAATCAGCCCCAGCATTTT. The encoded protein is CASSSVPGRGNQPQHF. The chain couples TRBV7-2 to TRBJ1-5, with unresolved D. The CDR3 covers 16 residues. With 4 bases removed from V and 2 bases from J, the gap between germline ends came to 15 bases. In germline, CDR1 is SGHTA, CDR2 FQGNSA.

The table lists this clonotype with many counts. This chain joins TRBV7-2 and TRBJ1-1; the D is unclear. CDR1 is SGHTA and CDR2 is FQGNSA in the germline V gene. V was cut by 8 bases and J by 10 bases, with 17 bases left in between. This CDR3 is 12 amino acids long. The CDR3 nucleotides read TGTGCCAGCGACCTGAGGGCCGGTAGAGCTTTCTTT. Its translation: CASDLRAGRAFF.

This clonotype has a count of ten or more. V gene TRBV20-1 combines with J gene TRBJ1-6; D possibly corresponds to TRBD1 (6 bases). The CDR3 spans 14 residues. CDR1 DFQATT and CDR2 SNEGSKA come from the germline V gene (reference sequence). Trimming stripped 3 bases from V and 4 bases from J, with 10 bases between. Here the CDR3 DNA reads TGCAGTGCTAGCACAGGGATATATAATTCACCCCTCCACTTT. This translates into CSASTGIYNSPLHF.

This clonotype occurred many times. The V call is TRBV4-3, the J call TRBJ2-7, with D perhaps given as TRBD1 or TRBD2 (5 bases each). Germline-derived CDR1 and CDR2 are LGHNA and YSLEER. V was shortened by 0 bases and J by 6 bases, with 9 bases between the two germline ends. This CDR3 comprises 13 residues. CDR3 region: CASSQDNGGEQYF. The CDR3, as DNA: TGCGCCAGCAGCCAAGATAATGGGGGCGAGCAGTACTTC.

V usage is TRBV12-3 or TRBV12-4 and J usage is TRBJ1-1, with 8 bases fitting TRBD1. The J segment lost 2 bases and the V segment lost 2 bases, leaving 4 bases of the junction unmatched. This CDR3 comprises 15 residues. The CDR3 nucleotides read TGTGCCAGCAGTTTATGGCAGGGGGCCAACACTGAAGCTTTCTTT. It specifies CASSLWQGANTEAFF.

This chain links TRBV28 with TRBJ2-7; D is possibly TRBD2 (6 bases). The germline V and J ends were trimmed by 6 bases and 0 bases, with 12 bases remaining between them. The CDR3 is made up of 14 amino acids. CDR1 and CDR2 from the germline V gene are MDHEN and SYDVKM. The CDR3 DNA is TGTGCCAGCAGGTCCCCCGGGAGCTCCTACGAGCAGTACTTC. Translating it yields CASRSPGSSYEQYF.

This clonotype was recorded at least ten times. The CDR3 region is CASSKTSGSNNEQFF. The DNA for the CDR3 is TGTGCCAGCAGCAAAACTAGCGGGTCTAACAATGAGCAGTTCTTC. This rearrangement joins TRBV7-3 to TRBJ2-1; 9 bases are a match to TRBD2. Germline V gene sequence: CDR1 SGHTA, CDR2 FQGTGA. V trimming: 5 bases; J trimming: 5 bases; junction bases outside the gene matches: 7. The CDR3 covers 15 residues. Full variable domain (remainder filled in from reference TRBV7-3 and TRBJ2-1): GAGVSQTPSNKVTEKGKYVELRCDPISGHTALYWYRQSLGQGPEFLIYFQGTGAADDSGLPNDRFFAVRPEGSVSTLKIQRTERGDSAVYLCASSKTSGSNNEQFFGPGTRLTVL.

To note about this clonotype: A much larger clonotype is one base distant, so this may be a read error. In DNA form, the CDR3 reads TGTGCCAGCTCTCTCGGGGCCCATTCGAACACTGAAGCTTTCTTT. This sequence encodes CASSLGAHSNTEAFF. The chain couples TRBV18 to TRBJ1-1, with D possibly TRBD1 on 5 matching bases. The CDR3 is 15 amino acids. The germline V gene has CDR1 KGHSH and CDR2 LQKENI. V lost 6 bases to trimming and J lost 1 base, with 15 bases between them.

This clonotype was seen more than once but under ten times. CDR3 protein: CASSRQGALDQPQHF. The CDR3 DNA is TGTGCCAGCAGCAGACAAGGGGCCTTGGATCAGCCCCAGCATTTT. The chain recombines TRBV12-3 or TRBV12-4 with TRBJ1-5; tentatively, D is TRBD1 (5 bases). V gave up 6 bases and J gave up 5 bases, with 17 bases separating them. CDR3 length: 15 amino acids.

Comments on this clonotype: A junction end diverges from the germline sequence, so it may reflect a read error. The genes are TRBV7-3 and TRBJ2-3, with a possible D match to TRBD2 (7 bases). This CDR3 has 14 residues. CDR1 is SGHTA, CDR2 FQGTGA, per germline. The CDR3 loop reads CASSRGGGPDTKYF. The DNA of the CDR3 is TGTGCCAGCAGCCGGGGCGGGGGCCCAGATACGAAGTATTTT.

This rearrangement joins TRBV12-3 or TRBV12-4 to TRBJ1-4, with TRBD1 identical over 9 bases. The CDR3 is made up of 14 amino acids. Germline trimming cut 7 bases from V and 6 bases from J; bases unmatched to any gene: 6. The CDR3 region is CASTLGQGHEKLFF. CDR3 bases: TGTGCCAGCACCTTGGGACAGGGACATGAAAAACTGTTTTTT.

This clonotype turned up a few times. J is TRBJ2-1 and V is TRBV5-1; D gene unclear. From germline, CDR1 is SGHRS and CDR2 YFSETQ. The CDR3 loop spans 15 amino acids. V lost 2 bases and J lost 2, with 11 bases in between. The CDR3 is CASSFTANTYNEQFF. Here the CDR3 DNA reads TGCGCCAGCAGCTTTACGGCCAATACCTACAATGAGCAGTTCTTC.

This clonotype was found a few times. V and J are TRBV28 and TRBJ2-7; D possibly corresponds to TRBD2 (6 bases). Per the germline V gene, CDR1 is MDHEN and CDR2 is SYDVKM. This CDR3 has 13 residues. V was clipped by 7 bases and J by 3 bases, with 13 bases between them. The CDR3 nucleotides read TGTGCCAGCACCCTCGGGGGAATCTACGAGCAGTACTTC. Translating it yields CASTLGGIYEQYF. Supplemented by reference TRBV28 and TRBJ2-7, the full variable domain reads DVKVTQSSRYLVKRTGEKVFLECVQDMDHENMFWYRQDPGLGLRLIYFSYDVKMKEKGDIPEGYSVSREKKERFSLILESASTNQTSMYLCASTLGGIYEQYFGPGTRLTVT.

This clonotype was recorded a few times. The chain has TRBV6-1 and TRBJ1-1; 7 nucleotides line up with TRBD1. This CDR3 region has 16 residues. V shed 0 bases and J 4 bases; nucleotides not matched to a gene: 8. The germline CDR1 and CDR2 sequences are MNHNS and SASEGT. The CDR3 loop is CASSEARTGRITEAFF. CDR3 coding DNA: TGTGCCAGCAGTGAAGCCCGGACAGGCCGAATCACTGAAGCTTTCTTT.

The chain couples TRBV5-1 to TRBJ2-3; the D gene is possibly TRBD1 (5 bases). Germline V gives CDR1 SGHRS, CDR2 YFSETQ. The CDR3 consists of 17 residues. V was pared by 5 bases and J by 9 bases, with 28 bases between. This CDR3 reads CASRKTGTISQIETQYF. In DNA form, the CDR3 reads TGCGCCAGCAGGAAAACAGGAACGATCTCACAGATAGAGACGCAGTATTTT.

This clonotype was detected many times. The chain links TRBV7-8 to TRBJ1-2, with D tentatively TRBD1 (6 bases). The germline V and J ends were trimmed by 1 base and 3 bases, with 12 bases remaining between them. This CDR3 is 15 amino acids long. CDR1 and CDR2 (germline): SGHVS, FQNEAQ. CDR3 DNA: TGTGCCAGCAGCTTAGACGGGGGGCTGGACTATGGCTACACCTTC. Its translation: CASSLDGGLDYGYTF.

This clonotype was seen more than once but under ten times. The chain uses TRBV12-3 or TRBV12-4 and TRBJ1-2; D gene unclear. The CDR3 length is 13 residues. V lost 6 bases and J lost 6, with 14 bases in between. The DNA of the CDR3 is TGTGCCAGCAGCCCTTGGACCGGGAATGGCTACACCTTC. This sequence encodes CASSPWTGNGYTF.

This clonotype was counted at least ten times. The chain has TRBV18 and TRBJ2-7; a weak D match, TRBD1 (6 bases). This CDR3 is built from 16 residues. V gave up 4 bases and J gave up 4 bases, with 20 bases separating them. Germline CDR1 is KGHSH and CDR2 is LQKENI. As DNA, the CDR3 is TGTGCCAGCTCACTCCCCGTGGGGGCAGGCTCTTACGAGCAGTACTTC. This encodes CASSLPVGAGSYEQYF.

V usage is TRBV5-1 and J usage is TRBJ2-7; 11 bases align to TRBD2. CDR3 size: 17 residues. V gave up 4 bases and J gave up 4 bases; unmatched junction bases: 13. Germline CDR1 reads SGHRS; CDR2 reads YFSETQ. Here the CDR3 reads CASSPRSPLAGGYEQYF. CDR3 DNA sequence: TGCGCCAGCAGCCCCCGGAGCCCGCTAGCGGGAGGTTACGAGCAGTACTTC.

There are many counts of this clonotype. The chain carries TRBV5-6 and TRBJ2-1, with 7 nucleotides matching TRBD2. This CDR3 spans 14 amino acids. V was pared by 6 bases and J by 6 bases, with 9 bases of the junction left unmatched. Germline V gene data show CDR1 as SGHDT and CDR2 as YYEEEE. CDR3 in DNA: TGTGCCAGCACTTCCACAAGACTAGCCAATGAGCAGTTCTTC. Translated: CASTSTRLANEQFF.